These T cell receptor beta chains were read from a single sample in a study of Graves' ophthalmopathy and Graves' hyperthyroidism. TCRdb independently ran MiXCR on the multiplex PCR reads; one entry per CDR3 protein. The sample shows around 1,200,000 distinct CDR3 sequences, 36% of them seen only once. The sample consisted of peripheral blood or thyroid tissue (not recorded which). The source of these receptors is an adult man with Graves' hyperthyroidism. CDR3s leave out the opening cysteine and the closing phenylalanine or tryptophan. The order of the fields is J gene, V gene, clone size, CDR3 protein. Rows may omit the clone size; those that give it use once, few, many or a size class.

>TRBJ2-3|TRBV5-1|NA
ASSLVPNTQY
>TRBJ2-7|TRBV7-9|many
ASTPREGLAYEQY
>TRBJ1-6|TRBV15|many
ATSREGYSTPLH
>TRBJ1-2|TRBV9|NA
ASSQGVNGYT
>TRBJ1-1|TRBV9|NA
ASSETTTSEAF
>TRBJ2-3|TRBV12-3/TRBV12-4|few
ASSYSTGFTQY
>TRBJ1-1|TRBV6-2/TRBV6-3|many
ASSYAGMNTEAF
>TRBJ1-2|TRBV2|many
ASRKTGTENYGYT
>TRBJ1-2|TRBV10-2|many
ASRLGERRDGYT
>TRBJ1-4|TRBV19|few
ASSQGDAEKLF
>TRBJ1-4|TRBV7-9|many
ASSLSVSENEKLF